The TCR beta chain under discussion was sequenced for a study of cytomegalovirus exposure and HLA in healthy donors. Study-level information: When just under 400 donors were genotyped, approximately 80% of them were found to fall in the Caucasian-associated ancestry cluster. Notes on the study in general: In a later analysis, TCR association rates varied by HLA locus: DRB1 most, HLA-C fewest. A prior analysis recorded that most TCR beta V segments were productive about 87% or about 30% of the time. Among the most significant clusters, several appeared linked to common viral pathogens in a later analysis.

This CDR3 comprises 16 residues. The ends lost 4 bases at V and 0 bases at J; junction bases unmatched: 5. The germline V gene has CDR1 SGHTA and CDR2 FQGNSA. With 60 Vbeta and 13 Jbeta primers, the PCR was carried out. Using immunoSEQ multiplex PCR, the repertoire was profiled, and TCRdb retains in-frame clones only, with some absent. This sample contains 150,000 or so clones. Comment on this clone: What it binds is unknown.

V is TRBV7-2 and J is TRBJ1-3, with 8 bases identical to TRBD1. The sequence was collected from a woman between 50 and 59 years old in good health and CMV-seronegative. The sample was PBMCs. The CDR3 spells CASSSGGTSSGNTIYF. CDR3 sequence (DNA): TGTGCCAGCAGCTCAGGGGGCACGAGCTCTGGAAACACCATATATTTT.